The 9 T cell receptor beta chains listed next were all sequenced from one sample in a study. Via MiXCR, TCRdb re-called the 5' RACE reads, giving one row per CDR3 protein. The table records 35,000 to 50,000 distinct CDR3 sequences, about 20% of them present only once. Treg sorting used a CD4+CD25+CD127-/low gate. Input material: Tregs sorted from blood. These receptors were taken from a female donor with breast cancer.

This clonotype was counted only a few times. DNA for the CDR3: TGTGCCAGCAGCCAAAAGGTCTGGCTAGCCGCGGACACCGGGGAGCTGTTTTTT. This translates into CASSQKVWLAADTGELFF. V usage is TRBV14 and J usage is TRBJ2-2; the D gene is possibly TRBD2 (5 bases). Trimming took 2 bases from V and 3 from J, leaving 19 bases between them. Germline assignment: CDR1 SGHDN and CDR2 FVKESK. This CDR3 has 18 residues.

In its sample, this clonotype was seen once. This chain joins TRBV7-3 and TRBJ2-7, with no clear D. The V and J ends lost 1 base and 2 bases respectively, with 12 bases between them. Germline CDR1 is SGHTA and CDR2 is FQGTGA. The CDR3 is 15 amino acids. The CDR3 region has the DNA TGTGCCAGCAGCTTAAATTCGGGTGGGCCCTACGAGCAGTACTTC. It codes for CASSLNSGGPYEQYF.

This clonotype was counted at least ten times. The CDR3 coding sequence is TGTGCCATCAGTGAGACACGGACCGGGACTAGCGGATCTCTATGGTTCCACGAGCAGTACTTC. Protein product: CAISETRTGTSGSLWFHEQYF. The gene calls are TRBV10-3 and TRBJ2-7; TRBD2 matches at 11 bases. Losses at the gene ends were 2 bases for V and 5 bases for J; bases not matched to a gene: 23. The germline V gene has CDR1 ENHRY and CDR2 SYGVKD. The CDR3 runs to 21 residues.

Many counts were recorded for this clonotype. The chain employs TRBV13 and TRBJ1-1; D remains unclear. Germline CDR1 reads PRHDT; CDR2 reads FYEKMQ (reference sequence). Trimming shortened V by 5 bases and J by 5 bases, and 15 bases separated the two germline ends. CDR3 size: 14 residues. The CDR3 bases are TGTGCCAGCAGCGGGCCTGGGTCGGAGACTGAAGCTTTCTTT. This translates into CASSGPGSETEAFF.

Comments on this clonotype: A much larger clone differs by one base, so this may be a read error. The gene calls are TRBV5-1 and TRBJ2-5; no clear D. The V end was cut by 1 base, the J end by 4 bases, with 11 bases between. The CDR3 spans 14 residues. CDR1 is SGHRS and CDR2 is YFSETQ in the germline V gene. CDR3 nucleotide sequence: TGCGCCAGCAGCTTGTTTATGGGTGGAGAGACCCAGTACTTC. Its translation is CASSLFMGGETQYF.

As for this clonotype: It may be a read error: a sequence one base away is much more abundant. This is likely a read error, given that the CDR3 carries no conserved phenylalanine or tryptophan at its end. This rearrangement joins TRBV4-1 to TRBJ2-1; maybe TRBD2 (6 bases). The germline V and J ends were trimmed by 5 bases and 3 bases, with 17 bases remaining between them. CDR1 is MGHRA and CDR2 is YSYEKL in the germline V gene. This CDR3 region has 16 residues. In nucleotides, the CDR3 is TGCGCCAGCAGCATAGCCTCGGGAGAGGTCTACAATGAGCAGTTCCTC. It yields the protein CASSIASGEVYNEQFL.

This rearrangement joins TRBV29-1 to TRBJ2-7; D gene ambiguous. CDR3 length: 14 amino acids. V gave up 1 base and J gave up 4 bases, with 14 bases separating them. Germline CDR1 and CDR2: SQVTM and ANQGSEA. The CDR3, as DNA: TGCAGCGTTGAAGTTCCCCCACGGCCGTACGAGCAGTACTTC. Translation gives CSVEVPPRPYEQYF.

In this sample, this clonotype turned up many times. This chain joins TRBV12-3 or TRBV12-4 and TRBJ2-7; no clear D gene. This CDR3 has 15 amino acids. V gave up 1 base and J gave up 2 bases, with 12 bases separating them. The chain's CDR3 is CASSLDGVGTYEQYF. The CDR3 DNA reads TGTGCCAGCAGTTTAGACGGTGTCGGCACCTACGAGCAGTACTTC.

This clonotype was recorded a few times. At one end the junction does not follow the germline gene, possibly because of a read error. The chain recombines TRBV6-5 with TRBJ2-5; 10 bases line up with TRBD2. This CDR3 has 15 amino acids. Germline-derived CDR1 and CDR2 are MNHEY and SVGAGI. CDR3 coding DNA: TGTGCCAGCAGATACTCGAGCGGGGGGGCCGAGACCCAGTACTTC. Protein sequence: CASRYSSGGAETQYF.